This record looks at one T cell receptor beta chain sequence and its context. Its matching antigen is unknown. This sample was included in a study of cytotoxic CD8 clonotypes in ibrutinib-treated CLL. Study-level background: Included were 11 relapsed/refractory and approximately 15 treatment-naive patients, of whom 17 to 18 were IGHV unmutated. Whole-study findings and limits: Starting clonality was above that of age-matched healthy donors and tracked circulating CD8+ T-cell counts.

Assay used: immunoSEQ multiplex PCR; TCRdb lists only in-frame clones, some missing. This repertoire shows about 160,000 clones, about four fifths found once; its top ten account for under 2.5%. This CDR3 is 15 amino acids long. Germline values: CDR1 SGHKS, CDR2 YYEKEE (reference sequence). V was clipped by 3 bases and J by 0 bases, with 7 bases between them. Here the sequenced sample was PBMCs, taken after 12 months of ibrutinib treatment. The genes are TRBV5-5 and TRBJ2-6; D unclear. The clonotype was recovered from a human donor with chronic lymphocytic leukemia. Here the CDR3 reads CASSYTDSGANVLTF. The CDR3 region has the DNA TGTGCCAGCAGCTACACGGACTCTGGGGCCAACGTCCTGACTTTC.